Listed here are 2 T cell receptor beta chains from one sample, sequenced in a study of control samples from healthy donors and cancer patients. TCRdb keeps only in-frame clones here, not all; method: immunoSEQ multiplex PCR. The table shows 130,000 to 150,000 clones, with over 90% occurring only once. The material sequenced was PBMCs. The receptors were sampled from a man in his fifties or sixties with colorectal cancer.

This clone was observed a single time. The CDR3 here is CASRFEGYYEQYF. CDR3 sequence (DNA): TGTGCCAGCAGATTCGAGGGGTACTACGAGCAGTACTTC. The rearrangement uses TRBV6-5 and TRBJ2-7; either TRBD1 or TRBD2 may supply D (5 bases each). The CDR3 covers 13 residues. With 6 bases removed from V and 3 bases from J, the gap between germline ends came to 12 bases. Germline CDR1 is MNHEY and CDR2 is SVGAGI.

CDR3 in amino acids: CASSLPAGGDYEQYF. The CDR3 DNA sequence: TGTGCCAGCAGTCTCCCTGCCGGGGGCGACTACGAGCAGTACTTC. The chain combines TRBV28 with TRBJ2-7, with D perhaps TRBD1 or TRBD2 (6 bases each). Germline V CDR1 and CDR2: MDHEN, SYDVKM. The V and J ends lost 5 bases and 3 bases respectively, with 17 bases between them. The CDR3 runs to 15 residues.